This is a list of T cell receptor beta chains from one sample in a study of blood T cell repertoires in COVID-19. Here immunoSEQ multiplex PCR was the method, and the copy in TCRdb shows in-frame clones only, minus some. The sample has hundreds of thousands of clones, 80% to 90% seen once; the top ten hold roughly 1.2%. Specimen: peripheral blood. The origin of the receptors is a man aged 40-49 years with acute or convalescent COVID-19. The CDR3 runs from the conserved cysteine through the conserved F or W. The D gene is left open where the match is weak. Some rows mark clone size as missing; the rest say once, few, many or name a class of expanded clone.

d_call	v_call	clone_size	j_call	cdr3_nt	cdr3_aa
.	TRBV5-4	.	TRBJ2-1	TGTGCCAGCAGCCCTACAGGGAGCGATGAGCAGTTCTTC	CASSPTGSDEQFF
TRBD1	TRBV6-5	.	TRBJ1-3	TGTGCCAGCACCCTCGACAGGGATGGAAACACCATATATTTT	CASTLDRDGNTIYF
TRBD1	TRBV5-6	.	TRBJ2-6	TGTGCCAGCACCTGGACAGGGGCTGGGGCCAACGTCCTGACTTTC	CASTWTGAGANVLTF
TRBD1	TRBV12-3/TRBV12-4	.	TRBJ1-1	TGTGCCAGCAGTTTTTCGGGGACAGATGAAGCTTTCTTT	CASSFSGTDEAFF
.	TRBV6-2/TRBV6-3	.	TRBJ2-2	TGTGCCAGCAGCTTGGCCGCCGGGGAGCTGTTTTTT	CASSLAAGELFF
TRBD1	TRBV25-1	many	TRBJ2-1	TGTGCCAGCACTCCGGGACAGGGGGCCTACAATGAGCAGTTCTTC	CASTPGQGAYNEQFF
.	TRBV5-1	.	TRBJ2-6	TGCGCCAGCTCCCCTCGGGGCTCTGGGGCCAACGTCCTGACTTTC	CASSPRGSGANVLTF
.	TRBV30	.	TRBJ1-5	TGTGCCTGGAGTGGAAAAAGTCAGGGTAGCAATCAGCCCCAGCATTTT	CAWSGKSQGSNQPQHF
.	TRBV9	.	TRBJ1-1	TGTGCCAGCAGCATAGACGTCCAGGCGTGCCTGTTGAACACTGAAGCTTTCTTT	CASSIDVQACLLNTEAFF
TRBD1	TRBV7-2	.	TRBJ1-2	TGTGCCAGCAGCCGGGACAGAAGCTATGGCTACACCTTC	CASSRDRSYGYTF
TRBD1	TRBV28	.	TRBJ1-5	TGTGCCAGCGGCACAGGGGGAAATCAGCCCCAGCATTTT	CASGTGGNQPQHF
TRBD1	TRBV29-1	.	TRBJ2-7	TGCAGCGTCGTCCCGGGACAGGGCTACGAGCAGTACTTC	CSVVPGQGYEQYF
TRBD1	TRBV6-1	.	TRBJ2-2	TGTGCCAGCAGTGAGGACAGGGGCCGCACCGGGGAGCTGTTTTTT	CASSEDRGRTGELFF
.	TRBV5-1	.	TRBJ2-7	TGCGCCAGCAGCTCAACCCCGCGTTCTAGCGTGGAGGAGCAGTACTTC	CASSSTPRSSVEEQYF
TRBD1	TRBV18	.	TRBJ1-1	TGTGCCAGCTCACCTCGGACAGGGGGTCGTGGCACTGAAGCTTTCTTT	CASSPRTGGRGTEAFF
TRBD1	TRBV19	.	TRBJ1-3	TGTGCCAGTACCCTTCGACAGGGGGTATCCTCTGGAAACACCATATATTTT	CASTLRQGVSSGNTIYF
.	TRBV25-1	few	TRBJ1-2	TGTGCCAGCAGCCCCGGGAGCAACTATGGCTACACCTTC	CASSPGSNYGYTF